This record concerns one T cell receptor (beta chain) sequence. The antigen remains undetermined. The data were obtained in a study of cytomegalovirus exposure and HLA in healthy donors. Regarding the study as a whole: Most subjects' HLA-A and HLA-B alleles were reportedly predicted from TCR beta sequences. A prior analysis recorded that most TCR beta V segments were productive about 87% or about 30% of the time. Most TCR sequences were seen very rarely across donors, but some public TCRs occurred in many. When presence/absence was analysed, sequencing depth was taken to be roughly uniform across donors.

With V trimmed by 1 base and J by 9 bases, 5 bases remained unmatched. The CDR3 runs 14 residues. The germline gives CDR1 SSHAT, CDR2 FNYEAQ (reference sequence). 60 Vbeta and 13 Jbeta primers were used in PCR. The method was immunoSEQ multiplex PCR; TCRdb's version includes in-frame clones alone and lacks a portion of them. The sample totals around 64,000 clones. The origin of this receptor is a female donor in good health and CMV-seropositive. The chain carries TRBV7-7 and TRBJ2-1; 8 bases agree with TRBD2. Specimen: PBMCs. The CDR3 DNA is TGTGCCAGCAGCTTAGACGGGGGGGCCGTTGAGCAGTTCTTC. It codes for CASSLDGGAVEQFF.